Presented here are 13 T cell receptor beta chains from one specimen sequenced in a study of brain T cells in children with intractable seizures. Using immunoSEQ multiplex PCR, the repertoire was profiled, and TCRdb retains in-frame clones only, with some absent. This sample yields 80,000 or so clones, of which about 93% are seen a single time; less than 30% belongs to the top ten. The source was peripheral blood, collected at surgery. These receptors all come from a girl aged 2-10 years with Rasmussen encephalitis and intractable seizures.

This clone appeared a single time. This rearrangement joins TRBV18 to TRBJ1-4; D gene unclear. The CDR3 runs 16 residues. The V gene lost 5 bases and the J gene lost 0 bases, with 13 bases spanning the gap. The germline V gene encodes CDR1 KGHSH and CDR2 LQKENI. CDR3 residues: CASSSQTASTNEKLFF. CDR3 sequence (DNA): TGTGCCAGCTCATCACAGACTGCTTCAACTAATGAAAAACTGTTTTTT.

The J gene is TRBJ2-6, the V gene TRBV9; D uncertain. There are 16 residues in the CDR3. Trimming stripped 4 bases from V and 2 bases from J, with 13 bases between. Germline V lookup: CDR1 SGDLS, CDR2 YYNGEE. The CDR3 DNA reads TGTGCCAGCAGCCTCTATAGGTTTCCTGGGGCCAACGTCCTGACTTTC. Translation: CASSLYRFPGANVLTF.

The chain is built from TRBV5-6 and TRBJ2-1; a possible D gene is TRBD2 (6 bases). Germline V gene lookup returns CDR1 SGHDT and CDR2 YYEEEE. The ends were cut back, 2 bases at V and 6 bases at J, with 12 bases in the middle. This CDR3 is 14 amino acids long. The DNA for the CDR3 is TGTGCCAGCAGCTTACTAGCTCTGCGCAATGAGCAGTTCTTC. The encoded protein is CASSLLALRNEQFF.

This clone has just a few counts. The V call is TRBV4-1, the J call TRBJ1-4, with D perhaps TRBD1 (5 bases). V was trimmed by 6 bases and J by 6 bases, leaving 8 bases between them. The CDR3 spans 12 residues. CDR1 is MGHRA, CDR2 YSYEKL, per germline. CDR3 coding DNA: TGCGCCAGCAGGGGGGGAGATGAAAAACTGTTTTTT. Translating it yields CASRGGDEKLFF.

This chain connects TRBV7-2 to TRBJ2-7, with 8 nucleotides matching TRBD1. The CDR3 is 15 amino acids. J lost 2 bases, V lost 5 bases, and 8 bases had no gene match. Germline CDR1 is SGHTA and CDR2 is FQGNSA. The CDR3 is CASSPTGEKAYEQYF. The CDR3 nucleotides read TGTGCCAGCAGCCCGACAGGGGAGAAGGCCTACGAGCAGTACTTC.

In DNA, the CDR3 is TGTGCCAGCAGCCCCAGGGAGCGCGGAAACACCATATATTTT. It codes for CASSPRERGNTIYF. The chain has TRBV3-1 (or the pseudogene TRBV3-2) and TRBJ1-3, with D tentatively TRBD1 (5 bases). Germline V gene data show CDR1 as LGHDT and CDR2 as YNNKEL (reference sequence). The CDR3 is made up of 14 amino acids. The V gene lost 4 bases and the J gene lost 4 bases, with 11 bases spanning the gap.

This chain links TRBV9 with TRBJ2-5; D call uncertain. CDR1 SGDLS and CDR2 YYNGEE come from the germline V gene. V shed 7 bases and J shed 12 bases, with 10 bases lying between them. The CDR3 length is 9 residues. The CDR3 is CASGEPEYF. The DNA for the CDR3 is TGTGCCAGCGGGGAACCGGAGTACTTC.

The chain is built from TRBV19 and TRBJ2-1, with TRBD1 identical over 7 bases. The CDR3 runs 15 residues. J lost 7 bases, V lost 7 bases, and 13 bases had no gene match. CDR1 LNHDA and CDR2 SQIVND come from the germline V gene (reference sequence). The CDR3 bases are TGTGCCAGTACCTATAGTAGGTACAGGGGAAATGAGCAGTTCTTC. This codes for CASTYSRYRGNEQFF.

This chain connects TRBV6-5 to TRBJ1-1; D is ambiguous. The CDR3 consists of 15 residues. V was clipped by 6 bases and J by 0 bases, with 14 bases between them. CDR1 and CDR2 from the germline V gene are MNHEY and SVGAGI. DNA for the CDR3: TGTGCCAGCAGACCATCGACGGCAGTGAACACTGAAGCTTTCTTT. Protein product: CASRPSTAVNTEAFF.

This clone was picked up one time. The chain has TRBV24-1 and TRBJ2-1; 9 bases align to TRBD2. This CDR3 region has 16 residues. Germline V CDR1 and CDR2: KGHDR, SFDVKD. Trimming removed 3 bases from V and 0 bases from J; junction bases left unmatched: 2. The CDR3, as DNA: TGTGCCACCAGTGATCGACTAGCGGTCTCCTACAATGAGCAGTTCTTC. Translated, it gives CATSDRLAVSYNEQFF.

The rearrangement uses TRBV19 and TRBJ2-7, with D perhaps matching TRBD2 (6 bases). Trimming left V 1 base short and J 3 bases short, with 13 bases between. The germline V gene has CDR1 LNHDA and CDR2 SQIVND (reference sequence). The CDR3 is 15 amino acids. The CDR3 bases are TGTGCCAGTAGTATAGTGTATGGGGGGATCTACGAGCAGTACTTC. Translated: CASSIVYGGIYEQYF. Complete variable domain (other parts from reference TRBV19 and TRBJ2-7): DGGITQSPKYLFRKEGQNVTLSCEQNLNHDAMYWYRQDPGQGLRLIYYSQIVNDFQKGDIAEGYSVSREKKESFPLTVTSAQKNPTAFYLCASSIVYGGIYEQYFGPGTRLTVT.

The CDR3, as DNA: TGCGCCAGCAGCTTGGGTTCCAGAGGAGAGACCCAGTACTTC. Translating it yields CASSLGSRGETQYF. V usage is TRBV5-1 and J usage is TRBJ2-5, with D unclear. Trimming left V 0 bases short and J 4 bases short, with 10 bases between. Germline values: CDR1 SGHRS, CDR2 YFSETQ. The CDR3 is made up of 14 amino acids.

This chain joins TRBV7-3 and TRBJ2-3; 7 positions match TRBD1. V shed 5 bases and J 2 bases; nucleotides not matched to a gene: 7. This CDR3 spans 15 amino acids. Germline CDR1 and CDR2: SGHTA and FQGTGA. As DNA, the CDR3 is TGTGCCAGCAGCAGCTGGGACAGCAACACAGATACGCAGTATTTT. This sequence encodes CASSSWDSNTDTQYF. Variable domain in full (rest from reference TRBV7-3 and TRBJ2-3): GAGVSQTPSNKVTEKGKYVELRCDPISGHTALYWYRQSLGQGPEFLIYFQGTGAADDSGLPNDRFFAVRPEGSVSTLKIQRTERGDSAVYLCASSSWDSNTDTQYFGPGTRLTVL.